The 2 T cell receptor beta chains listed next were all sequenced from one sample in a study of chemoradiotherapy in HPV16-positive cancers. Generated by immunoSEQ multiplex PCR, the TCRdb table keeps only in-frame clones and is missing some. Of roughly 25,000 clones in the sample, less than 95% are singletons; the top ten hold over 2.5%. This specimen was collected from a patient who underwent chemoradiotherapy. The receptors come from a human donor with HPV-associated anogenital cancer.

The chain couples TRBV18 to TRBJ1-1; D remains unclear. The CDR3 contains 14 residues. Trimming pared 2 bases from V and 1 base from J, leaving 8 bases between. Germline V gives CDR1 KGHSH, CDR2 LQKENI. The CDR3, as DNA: TGTGCCAGCTCACCATACCAAAGGAACACTGAAGCTTTCTTT. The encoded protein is CASSPYQRNTEAFF. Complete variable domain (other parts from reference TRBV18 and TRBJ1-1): NAGVMQNPRHLVRRRGQEARLRCSPMKGHSHVYWYRQLPEEGLKFMVYLQKENIIDESGMPKERFSAEFPKEGPSILRIQQVVRGDSAAYFCASSPYQRNTEAFFGQGTRLTVV.

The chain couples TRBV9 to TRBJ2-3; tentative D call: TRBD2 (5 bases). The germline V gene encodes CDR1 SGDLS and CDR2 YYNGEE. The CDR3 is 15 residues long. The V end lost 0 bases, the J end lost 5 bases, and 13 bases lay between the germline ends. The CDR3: CASSVVPGIGDTQYF. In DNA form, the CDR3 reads TGTGCCAGCAGCGTAGTTCCGGGGATTGGAGATACGCAGTATTTT.